This T cell receptor beta chain was sequenced for a study of beta chain features in type 1 diabetes. Study as a whole: Sorted cells examined across all samples numbered 107,917,701.

Study findings and constraints: TCRB CDR3s were moderately but significantly shorter in Type 1 diabetes patients in all four CD4+ subsets. Unsettled here was the matter of whether HLA type influences TCRB rearrangement.

Per germline, CDR1 MDHEN and CDR2 SYDVKM. V was clipped by 3 bases and J by 3 bases, with 1 base between them. The CDR3 is 11 residues long. A single heparinised blood sample, averaging approximately 0.12 L, was obtained per donor. Reverse transcribing all isolated RNA meant expressed TCRB transcripts were sequenced. Profiled with immunoSEQ multiplex PCR; TCRdb holds only in-frame clones, not every one. The sample consists of around 450,000 clones, 10% to 12% of them appearing once. This clone was seen more than once but under ten times. Its antigen is not known. Distinct nucleotide sequences in the sample also encode this CDR3.

This chain connects TRBV28 to TRBJ2-3; unclear D gene. The sequencing sample was made of naive CD4+ T cells from blood. This clonotype was sampled from a young woman in good health. CDR3 amino acids: CASSLTDTQYF. CDR3 bases: TGTGCCAGCAGTTTGACAGATACGCAGTATTTT.